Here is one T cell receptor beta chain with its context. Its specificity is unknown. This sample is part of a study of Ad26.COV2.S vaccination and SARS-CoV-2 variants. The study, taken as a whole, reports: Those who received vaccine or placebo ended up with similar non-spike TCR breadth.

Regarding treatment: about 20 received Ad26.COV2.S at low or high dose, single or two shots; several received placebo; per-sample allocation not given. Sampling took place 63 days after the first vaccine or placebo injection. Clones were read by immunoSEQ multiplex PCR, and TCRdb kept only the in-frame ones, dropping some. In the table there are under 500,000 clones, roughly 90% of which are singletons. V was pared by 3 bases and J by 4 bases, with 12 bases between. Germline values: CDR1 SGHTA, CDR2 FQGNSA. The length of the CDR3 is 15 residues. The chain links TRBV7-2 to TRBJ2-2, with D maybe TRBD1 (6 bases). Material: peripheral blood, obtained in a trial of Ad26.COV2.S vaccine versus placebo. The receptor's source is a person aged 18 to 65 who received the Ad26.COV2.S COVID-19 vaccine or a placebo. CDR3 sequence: CASSFRGGPTGELFF. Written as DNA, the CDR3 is TGTGCCAGCAGCTTCCGAGGGGGACCCACCGGGGAGCTGTTTTTT.